What follows is one T cell receptor (beta chain) and its context. The target antigen is unknown. Assay used: immunoSEQ multiplex PCR; TCRdb lists only in-frame clones, some missing. The sample consists of approximately 1,500,000 clones, roughly 96% of them appearing once. This sample stems from a study of shared clonotypes between healthy human individuals. The study, taken as a whole, reports: Inspection by rarefaction showed sorted-subset sequencing to be incomplete despite large depth. Approximately 5% of naive CD4 clonotypes were shared across four donors.

V was pared by 4 bases and J by 2 bases, with 4 bases of the junction left unmatched. From germline, CDR1 is SGHRS and CDR2 YFSETQ. The CDR3 is 14 residues long. The sequence was obtained from a man aged 25-45 years in good health. This sequence joins TRBV5-1 and TRBJ2-7, with 9 bases identical to TRBD1. Source material: naive CD4+ T cells sorted from blood. As to subset: CD45RA+ positively selected. The chain's CDR3 is CASSARTGAYEQYF. The CDR3 DNA follows: TGCGCCAGCAGCGCAAGGACAGGGGCCTACGAGCAGTACTTC.